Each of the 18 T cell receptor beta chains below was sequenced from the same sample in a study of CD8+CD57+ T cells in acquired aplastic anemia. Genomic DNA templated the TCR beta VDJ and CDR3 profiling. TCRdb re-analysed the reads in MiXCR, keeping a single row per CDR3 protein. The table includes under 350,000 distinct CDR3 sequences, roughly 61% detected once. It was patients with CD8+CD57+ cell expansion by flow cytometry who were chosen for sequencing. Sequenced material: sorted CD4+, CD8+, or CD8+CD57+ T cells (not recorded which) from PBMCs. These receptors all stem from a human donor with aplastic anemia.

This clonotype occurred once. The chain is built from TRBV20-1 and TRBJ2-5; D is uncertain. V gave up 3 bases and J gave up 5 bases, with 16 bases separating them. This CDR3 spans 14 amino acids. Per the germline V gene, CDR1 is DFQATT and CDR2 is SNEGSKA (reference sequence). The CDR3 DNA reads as TGCAGTGCTAGGGGGTGGCAGGTAAAGGAGACCCAGTACTTC. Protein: CSARGWQVKETQYF.

The CDR3 is CASSERGTADEKLFF. CDR3 sequence (DNA): TGTGCCAGCAGCGAAAGGGGGACGGCTGATGAAAAACTGTTTTTT. The V and J genes are TRBV9 and TRBJ1-4, with D possibly TRBD1 on 6 matching bases. This CDR3 region has 15 residues. Germline V lookup: CDR1 SGDLS, CDR2 YYNGEE. Trimming took 3 bases from V and 6 from J, leaving 15 bases between them.

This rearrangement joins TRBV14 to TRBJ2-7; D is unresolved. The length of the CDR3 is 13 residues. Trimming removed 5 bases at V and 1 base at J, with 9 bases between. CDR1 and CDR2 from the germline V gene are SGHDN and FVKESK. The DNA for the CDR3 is TGTGCCAGCAGCTTTCCTGGATCCTACGAGCAGTACTTC. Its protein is CASSFPGSYEQYF.

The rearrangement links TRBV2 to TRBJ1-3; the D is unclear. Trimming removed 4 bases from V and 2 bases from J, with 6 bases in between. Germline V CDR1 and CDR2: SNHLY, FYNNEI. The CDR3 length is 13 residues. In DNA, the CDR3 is TGTGCCAGCAGTGCCTACACTGGAAACACCATATATTTT. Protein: CASSAYTGNTIYF.

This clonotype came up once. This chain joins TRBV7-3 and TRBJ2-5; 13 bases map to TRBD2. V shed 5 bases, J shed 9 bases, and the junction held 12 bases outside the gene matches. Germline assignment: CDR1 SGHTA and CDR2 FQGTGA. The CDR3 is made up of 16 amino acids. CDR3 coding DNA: TGTGCCAGCAGCCGGACTAGCGGGGGCGGACGTGTGGCCCAGTACTTC. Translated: CASSRTSGGGRVAQYF.

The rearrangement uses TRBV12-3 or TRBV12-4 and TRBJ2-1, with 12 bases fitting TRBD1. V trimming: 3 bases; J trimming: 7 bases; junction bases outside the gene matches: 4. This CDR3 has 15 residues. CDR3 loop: CASSFWDRGRNEQFF. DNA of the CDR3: TGTGCCAGCAGTTTCTGGGACAGGGGGCGTAATGAGCAGTTCTTC.

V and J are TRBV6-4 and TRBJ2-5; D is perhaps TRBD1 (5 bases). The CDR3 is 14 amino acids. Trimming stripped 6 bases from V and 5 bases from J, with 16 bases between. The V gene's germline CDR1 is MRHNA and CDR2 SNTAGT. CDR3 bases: TGTGCCAGCAGCGAACATGGGGCGGTGGAGACCCAGTACTTC. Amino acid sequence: CASSEHGAVETQYF.

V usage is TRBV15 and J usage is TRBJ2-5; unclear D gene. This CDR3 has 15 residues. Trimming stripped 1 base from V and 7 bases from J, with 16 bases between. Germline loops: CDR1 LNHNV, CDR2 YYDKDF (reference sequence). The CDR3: CATSRAPKEVGTQYF. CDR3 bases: TGTGCCACCAGCAGAGCCCCTAAAGAGGTTGGGACCCAGTACTTC.

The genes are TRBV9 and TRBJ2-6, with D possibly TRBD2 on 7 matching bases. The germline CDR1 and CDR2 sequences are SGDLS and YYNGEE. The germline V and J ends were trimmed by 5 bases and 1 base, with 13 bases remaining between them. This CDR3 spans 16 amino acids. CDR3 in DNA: TGTGCCAGCAGGAGGGGGGGCGGATCTGGGGCCAACGTCCTGACTTTC. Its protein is CASRRGGGSGANVLTF. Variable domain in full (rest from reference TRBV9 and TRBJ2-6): DSGVTQTPKHLITATGQRVTLRCSPRSGDLSVYWYQQSLDQGLQFLIQYYNGEERAKGNILERFSAQQFPDLHSELNLSSLELGDSALYFCASRRGGGSGANVLTFGAGSRLTVL.

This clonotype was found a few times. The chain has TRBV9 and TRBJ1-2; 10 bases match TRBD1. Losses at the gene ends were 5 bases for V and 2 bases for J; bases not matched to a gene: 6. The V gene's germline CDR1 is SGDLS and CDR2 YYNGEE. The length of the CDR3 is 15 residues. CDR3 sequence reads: CASRPGTGENYGYTF. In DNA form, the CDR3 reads TGTGCCAGCAGGCCGGGGACAGGGGAGAACTATGGCTACACCTTC.

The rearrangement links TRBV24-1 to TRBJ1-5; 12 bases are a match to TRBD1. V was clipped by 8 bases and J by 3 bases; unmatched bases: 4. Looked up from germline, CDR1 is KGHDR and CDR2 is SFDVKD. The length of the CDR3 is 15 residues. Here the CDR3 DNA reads TGTGCCACCATCCGGGACAGGGGGCACAATCAGCCCCAGCATTTT. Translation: CATIRDRGHNQPQHF.

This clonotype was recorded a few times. The CDR3 DNA sequence: TGTGCCAGCAGCTTAGAGGGGGCTGCAGGGGACGAGCAGTACTTC. Its protein product is CASSLEGAAGDEQYF. J is TRBJ2-7 and V is TRBV7-6, with 7 bases aligning to TRBD1. This CDR3 spans 15 amino acids. The germline gives CDR1 SGHVS, CDR2 FNYEAQ. The V segment lost 1 base and the J segment 5 bases; nucleotides outside the gene matches: 8.

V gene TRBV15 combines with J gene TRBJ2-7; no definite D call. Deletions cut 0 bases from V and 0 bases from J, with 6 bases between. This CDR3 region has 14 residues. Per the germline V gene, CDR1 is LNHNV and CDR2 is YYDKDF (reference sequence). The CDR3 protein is CATSREPGSYEQYF. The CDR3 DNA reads TGTGCCACCAGCAGAGAGCCGGGCTCCTACGAGCAGTACTTC.

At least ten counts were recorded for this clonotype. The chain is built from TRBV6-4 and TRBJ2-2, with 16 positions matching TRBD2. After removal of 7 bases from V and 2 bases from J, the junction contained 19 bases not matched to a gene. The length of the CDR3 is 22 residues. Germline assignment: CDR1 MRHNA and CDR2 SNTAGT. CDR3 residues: CASIPFGLPGLAGGPNTGELFF. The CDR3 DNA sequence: TGTGCCAGCATCCCTTTCGGATTGCCGGGACTAGCGGGAGGGCCTAACACCGGGGAGCTGTTTTTT.

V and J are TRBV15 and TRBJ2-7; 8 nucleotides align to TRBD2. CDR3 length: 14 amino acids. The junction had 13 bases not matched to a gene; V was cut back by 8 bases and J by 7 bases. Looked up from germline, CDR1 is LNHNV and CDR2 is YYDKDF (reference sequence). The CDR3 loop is CATSISGRAREQYF. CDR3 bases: TGTGCCACCTCTATTTCCGGGAGGGCCAGGGAGCAGTACTTC.

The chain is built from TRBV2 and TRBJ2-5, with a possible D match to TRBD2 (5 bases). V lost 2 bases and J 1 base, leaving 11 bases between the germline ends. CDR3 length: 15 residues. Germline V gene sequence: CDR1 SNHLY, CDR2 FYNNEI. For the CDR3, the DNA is TGTGCCAGCAGTGAATTGGGCGGGTTCCAAGAGACCCAGTACTTC. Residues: CASSELGGFQETQYF.

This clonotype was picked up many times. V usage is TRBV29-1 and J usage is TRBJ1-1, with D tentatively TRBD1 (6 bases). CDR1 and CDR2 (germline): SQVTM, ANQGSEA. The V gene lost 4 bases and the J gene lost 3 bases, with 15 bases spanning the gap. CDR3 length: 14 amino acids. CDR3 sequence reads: CSVVLGAVDTEAFF. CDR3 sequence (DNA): TGCAGCGTTGTTCTGGGGGCGGTGGACACTGAAGCTTTCTTT.

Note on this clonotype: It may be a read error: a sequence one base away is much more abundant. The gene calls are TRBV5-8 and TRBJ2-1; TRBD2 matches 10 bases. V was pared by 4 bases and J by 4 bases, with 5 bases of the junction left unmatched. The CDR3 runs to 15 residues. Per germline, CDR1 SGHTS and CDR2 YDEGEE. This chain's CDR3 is CASSLAGAPYNEQFF. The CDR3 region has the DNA TGTGCCAGCAGCCTAGCGGGGGCGCCATACAATGAGCAGTTCTTC.